The entry that follows covers one T cell receptor beta chain sequence. Its antigen is unidentified. The record originates from a study of type 1 and type 2 diabetes patients. Overall study: Magnetic bead positive selection isolated CD4+ or CD8+ T cells from PBMCs. Findings and limits, study-wide: Type 2 diabetes and control V and J usage correlated highly, roughly 0.97.

Donors had no other autoimmune disease or infection in four weeks. The CDR3 length is 14 residues. The V gene's germline CDR1 is SNHLY and CDR2 FYNNEI. The PCR template was genomic DNA. A primer set of 30 forward and 13 reverse primers amplified the CDR3. TCRdb independently ran MiXCR on the multiplex PCR reads; one entry per CDR3 protein. The table includes around 300,000 distinct CDR3 sequences, around 50% detected once. The sequenced sample was peripheral blood mononuclear cells (PBMCs). The J gene is TRBJ2-5, the V gene TRBV2; TRBD1 matches 9 bases. The closer fit of TRBJ2-1 to the DNA end suggests the J call may be wrong. This sequence originates from a man between 18 and 29 years old with type 2 diabetes. CDR3 DNA: TGTGCCAGCAGTACCGGGACAGGGTCAGAAGAGCAGTTCTTC. Its protein is CASSTGTGSEEQFF.